The 5 T cell receptor beta chains below all came from one sample that was sequenced in a study of blood T cells in healthy people across ages. A sample-barcoded 5' primer and a J-beta primer mix were used in a second PCR of roughly 6 to 11 cycles. Using its own MiXCR run on the 5' RACE reads, TCRdb lists one record per CDR3 protein. The sample records roughly 1.6 million distinct CDR3 sequences, about 31% being singletons. The sequencing input was blood. The receptors were sampled from a woman aged 25 to 39 in good health.

Remarks on this clonotype: At one of its ends the junction is not consistent with the germline gene, which may arise from a read error. V usage is TRBV7-9 and J usage is TRBJ1-2; D is perhaps TRBD1 (5 bases). This CDR3 is 13 amino acids long. The germline gives CDR1 SEHNR, CDR2 FQNEAQ (reference sequence). The CDR3 protein is CAGSLGGTYGYTF. CDR3 DNA sequence: TGTGCCGGCAGCTTAGGAGGGACCTATGGCTACACCTTC.

This chain uses TRBV7-2 with TRBJ1-2, with 10 bases matching TRBD1. The CDR3 runs to 15 residues. The V segment lost 5 bases and the J segment 4 bases; nucleotides outside the gene matches: 7. Germline CDR1 reads SGHTA; CDR2 reads FQGNSA. This CDR3 reads CASSLDRGDGYGYTF. CDR3 sequence (DNA): TGTGCCAGCAGCCTGGACAGGGGGGACGGCTATGGCTACACCTTC. Full variable domain (remainder filled in from reference TRBV7-2 and TRBJ1-2): GAGVSQSPSNKVTEKGKDVELRCDPISGHTALYWYRQSLGQGLEFLIYFQGNSAPDKSGLPSDRFSAERTGGSVSTLTIQRTQQEDSAVYLCASSLDRGDGYGYTFGSGTRLTVV.

The V and J genes are TRBV4-2 and TRBJ2-1; 8 bases are shared with TRBD2. Unmatched junction bases numbered 8, after V lost 1 base and J lost 6 bases. The CDR3 spans 16 residues. The germline V gene encodes CDR1 LGHNA and CDR2 YNFKEQ. Here the CDR3 reads CASSQGSGGRGNEQFF. CDR3 coding DNA: TGTGCCAGCAGCCAAGGTTCGGGAGGGAGGGGCAATGAGCAGTTCTTC.

This clonotype came up many times. The chain has TRBV4-1 and TRBJ2-6; weak D call: TRBD2 (6 bases). Germline V gene data show CDR1 as MGHRA and CDR2 as YSYEKL. V dropped 8 bases and J dropped 1 base, with 30 bases sitting between them. The CDR3 sequence is 21 residues long. The CDR3, as DNA: TGCGCCAGCTCGTCCGGGGGACGCCTTAGATTTGGTGGATCTGGGGCCAACGTCCTGACTTTC. As protein: CASSSGGRLRFGGSGANVLTF.

In its sample, this clonotype was seen a few times. The chain employs TRBV6-2 or TRBV6-3 and TRBJ1-2; D is unresolved. Trimming left V 10 bases short and J 0 bases short, with 21 bases between. CDR3 size: 16 residues. Looked up from germline, CDR1 is MNHEY and CDR2 is SVGEGT. The CDR3 loop is CATWGDTRNSNYGYTF. The CDR3, as DNA: TGTGCCACCTGGGGAGACACCAGAAATTCTAACTATGGCTACACCTTC.